Below, 6 T cell receptor beta chains from the same sample are listed, as sequenced in a study of blood T cells in healthy people across ages. Through a sample-barcoded 5' primer and a J-beta primer mix, a second PCR was run for roughly 7 to 11 cycles. One entry per CDR3 protein results from TCRdb running MiXCR on the 5' RACE reads. The sample has 700,000 to 900,000 distinct CDR3 sequences; 20% to 30% are singletons. In addition, the sample was reused for a study of T cells of mothers and their children.

The sequenced sample consisted of blood. The receptors derive from a boy aged 10-17 years in good health.

The chain has TRBV11-2 and TRBJ2-5, with a weak D call TRBD2 (5 bases). TRBJ2-1 matches the DNA end more closely, so the J call is doubtful. CDR3 length equals 14 residues. Germline assignment: CDR1 SGHAT and CDR2 FQNNGV. CDR3 loop: CASSLAVLAQEQFF. The CDR3 nucleotides read TGTGCCAGCAGCTTAGCCGTTCTAGCCCAGGAGCAGTTCTTC.

The table lists this clonotype with many counts. This sequence joins TRBV28 and TRBJ2-5; 8 positions match TRBD1. Trimming removed 6 bases from V and 2 bases from J; junction bases left unmatched: 8. This CDR3 comprises 15 residues. The germline V gene encodes CDR1 MDHEN and CDR2 SYDVKM. The CDR3, as DNA: TGTGCCAGCAGCTTAGGGGACAGGCGACAAGAGACCCAGTACTTC. Amino acid sequence: CASSLGDRRQETQYF. Together with reference TRBV28 and TRBJ2-5, the CDR3 gives the full variable domain: DVKVTQSSRYLVKRTGEKVFLECVQDMDHENMFWYRQDPGLGLRLIYFSYDVKMKEKGDIPEGYSVSREKKERFSLILESASTNQTSMYLCASSLGDRRQETQYFGPGTRLLVL.

This clonotype has a handful of counts. The gene calls are TRBV27 and TRBJ1-2, with D maybe TRBD1 (6 bases). The CDR3 contains 14 residues. Between the trimmed V and J ends, which lost 6 bases and 2 bases, there was a span of 13 bases. CDR1 MNHEY and CDR2 SMNVEV come from the germline V gene (reference sequence). CDR3 amino acids: CASRARGHNYGYTF. CDR3 DNA: TGTGCCAGCAGAGCCCGGGGACACAACTATGGCTACACCTTC.

J is TRBJ2-7 and V is TRBV2; D is perhaps TRBD1 (5 bases). V was clipped by 6 bases and J by 5 bases, with 11 bases between them. Per the germline V gene, CDR1 is SNHLY and CDR2 is FYNNEI. This CDR3 region has 12 residues. CDR3 coding DNA: TGTGCCAGCAGCCGACAGCTCAACGAGCAGTACTTC. Amino acids: CASSRQLNEQYF.

This chain joins TRBV20-1 and TRBJ1-1, with D uncertain. Trimming took 2 bases from V and 0 from J, leaving 7 bases between them. This CDR3 is built from 13 residues. Germline CDR1 is DFQATT and CDR2 is SNEGSKA (reference sequence). The CDR3 bases are TGCAGTGCTAGAATAGACATGAACACTGAAGCTTTCTTT. The encoded protein is CSARIDMNTEAFF.

The rearrangement joins TRBV3-1 to TRBJ2-1, with D possibly being TRBD2 (6 bases). The V and J ends lost 0 bases and 0 bases respectively, with 12 bases between them. This CDR3 has 17 amino acids. Germline V gene sequence: CDR1 LGHDT, CDR2 YNNKEL (reference sequence). DNA of the CDR3: TGTGCCAGCAGCCAAGATTCGCGGGGAGTCTCCTACAATGAGCAGTTCTTC. Translated: CASSQDSRGVSYNEQFF.